This TCR beta chain was identified during a study of human T cells and chemical hapten exposure (dated by TCRdb to the early 2020s). With regard to the full study: For sensitization, 2% DPC in acetone was applied to an approximately 2 cm by approximately 2 cm area of upper inner arm skin. Blood samples were taken from patients before sensitization (week 0) and at 2, 6 and about 24 weeks after DPC sensitization. The mostly female patient cohort included alopecia areata with under or over 50% scalp involvement, alopecia totalis and alopecia universalis. Peripheral blood TCR repertoire changes were tracked in vivo in alopecia patients during primary and secondary sensitization to the hapten diphenylcyclopropenone (DPC). Patch tests used Finn chambers with 0.01% DPC on the upper back, scored after 6 days by International Contact Dermatitis Research Group standards. For TCR sequencing, blood came from approximately 29 alopecia patients at anywhere from one to four time points (pre-sensitization, 2, 6 and 24 weeks). Throughout the study period of roughly 24 weeks, patients also received therapeutic DPC doses to the scalp every week. Libraries were pooled for sequencing, and variation in per-sample TCR yields was attributed mainly to small differences in library volumes within the pool. Beyond this particular receptor, the publication reports: Significantly more large CDR3 similarity clusters were formed by expanded TCRs than by pre-sensitization or healthy control sets, consistent with antigen-driven responses. Because every patient had alopecia, a presumed autoimmune disease, the patients' immune response might differ from that of healthy individuals. DPC sensitization did not change the number of TCRs with a frequency above 1 in 1000, and there was no evidence of changes in global repertoire structure. After repeated subsampling, the strength of the expansion versus patch-test correlation and the threshold at which it became significant changed. Patch test score was positively correlated with the number of PT1 expanded TCRs, with significance at thresholds 8, 16 and 32 but not at 4.

Read against the paper, the sample's time point label means: patch test 1, 2 weeks after DPC sensitization. The label giving this sample's treatment or condition can be read as: therapeutic diphenylcyclopropenone sensitization with weekly scalp DPC. At each patch-test visit, blood was drawn before the patch test was applied. Eligible patients were aged 18 to 70, diagnosed with alopecia, deemed suitable for DPC therapy, and excluded if pregnant. Total RNA was isolated from unfractionated whole blood collected in Tempus Blood RNA tubes. Regarding this clonotype: Which antigen it targets is not known. Nothing much larger sits one base from this clone, and base qualities are not available.

CDR1 and CDR2 are read off the germline V gene as LGHNA and YSLEER. Including the terminal cysteine and phenylalanine, the CDR3 comprises 14 residues. The read is trimmed to its CDR3 DNA, 42 bases read in frame from base 1. Deletion took 1 base off V and 3 bases off J, with a span of 9 bases between the germline ends. Libraries came from RACE. The run used a NextSeq 500. During library preparation, unique molecular identifiers were attached to individual cDNA molecules so that TCRs could be counted in a quantitative, reproducible way. Both TCR alpha and TCR beta chains were sequenced from each blood RNA sample. Per the source publication's procedure: The median number of TCRs per sample was over 85,000, ranging from about 23,224 to 750,000. V, J and CDR3 annotation of the TCR reads was performed with the Decombinator software suite. Every sample was subsampled to the same number of TCRs (28,000) for the PS versus PT1 abundance plots. Expanded TCRs were defined as absent before sensitization and observed at least eight times at the 2-week time point. The raw public reads went through TCRdb reprocessing: fastp at Q25, MiXCR clone calling, in-frame beta chains kept. Each entry merges the rows of one CDR3 protein and shows their most common DNA and genes. These V and J calls originate from TCRdb's pipeline instead of the authors' own analysis. This sample is represented by 300,000 to 350,000 distinct CDR3 sequences; around 7% of them were singletons. 8.4% of the sample goes to the ten largest clones.

The TCR was taken from a woman aged 18 to 35 with alopecia areata. Some clones in this sample may be carry-over from other donors' samples. This specimen consisted of whole blood, obtained in connection with sensitization to the hapten diphenylcyclopropenone (DPC). This chain joins TRBV4-3 to TRBJ2-5; TRBD1 is a weak D gene call, 5 bases matching. The CDR3 region: CASSQALDKETQYF. The DNA sequence is TGCGCCAGCAGCCAAGCTTTGGACAAAGAGACCCAGTACTTC.